The rows below give T cell receptor beta chains drawn from one sample of a study of OX40 agonist ivuxolimab in advanced cancers. Generated by immunoSEQ multiplex PCR, the TCRdb table keeps only in-frame clones and is missing some. The data contain some 69,000 clones, roughly 87% of them singletons. The sequencing used CD4+ or CD8+ T cells sorted from blood, collected in a trial of the OX40 agonist ivuxolimab. The receptors stem from an adult with an advanced solid tumor such as melanoma, head and neck, liver or kidney cancer. Each CDR3 is given with its conserved first and last residue.

v_gene: TRBV11-2
CDR3aa: CASSPTGGTDTQYF

v_gene: TRBV28
CDR3aa: CASNQSGLKNEKLFF

v_gene: TRBV5-1
CDR3aa: CASSSATGGSEAFF

v_gene: TRBV6-5
CDR3aa: CASNAGQINTGELFF

v_gene: TRBV13
CDR3aa: CASSVGGGGSYEQYF

v_gene: TRBV30
CDR3aa: CAWSGDSNQPQHF

v_gene: TRBV4-1
CDR3aa: CASSQTVGTQNQPQHF

v_gene: TRBV30
CDR3aa: CAWGEYEQFF

v_gene: TRBV7-9
CDR3aa: CASSLGGEGTQYF

v_gene: TRBV6-1
CDR3aa: CATLSPEPRELFF

v_gene: TRBV5-1
CDR3aa: CASSLDRQNTEAFF

v_gene: TRBV7-2
CDR3aa: CASSFYGGAFF

v_gene: TRBV11-2
CDR3aa: CASSLGPPVAGKEQFF

v_gene: TRBV2
CDR3aa: CASSKGFEQYF

v_gene: TRBV7-2
CDR3aa: CASSFDRQSSGANVLTF

v_gene: TRBV28
CDR3aa: CASSFTYGYTF

v_gene: TRBV14
CDR3aa: CASSQLGLASYEQYF